The T cell receptor beta chain described here comes from a study of beta chain features in type 1 diabetes. Study-wide results and limits: Whether HLA type affects TCRB rearrangement stayed undetermined in the present work.

About this clone itself: Antigen unknown.

Staining for CD45RO/CCR7/CD25/CD127/CD95/CD27 allowed sorting of CD4+ naive, central memory, regulatory and stem cell-like memory cells. Germline V gene sequence: CDR1 MNHEY, CDR2 SVGAGI. This CDR3 has 13 residues. The ends lost 5 bases at V and 12 bases at J; junction bases unmatched: 10. Sequenced material consisted of expressed TCRB transcripts (all of the isolated RNA was reverse transcribed). The protocol was immunoSEQ multiplex PCR, while the TCRdb copy is restricted to in-frame clones and leaves out a portion. The data show some 150,000 clones, roughly 9.3% seen once. This rearrangement joins TRBV6-5 to TRBJ1-5, with TRBD1 matching over 7 bases. Sample: central memory CD4+ T cells from blood. The TCR comes from a woman in her thirties or forties in good health. Written as DNA, the CDR3 is TGTGCCAGCAGTCAGACAGGGAGAACGCTCCAGCATTTT. Protein sequence: CASSQTGRTLQHF.